This T cell receptor (beta chain) was captured in a study of T-cell reconstitution after alpha-beta-depleted transplantation in children. Germline V gene lookup returns CDR1 DFQATT and CDR2 SNEGSKA (reference sequence). The CDR3 length is 13 residues. V shed 7 bases, J shed 8 bases, and the junction held 10 bases outside the gene matches. TCRbeta library preparation incorporated unique molecular identifiers. TCRdb recomputed calls from the PCR reads with MiXCR, one row per CDR3 protein. The sample shows about 640,000 distinct CDR3 sequences, roughly 15% of them seen only once. The table lists this clonotype with many counts.

The rearrangement links TRBV20-1 to TRBJ2-1, with TRBD1 identical over 8 bases. The source is a human donor who donated a stem cell graft to a child with acute myeloid leukemia. The sample was PBMCs from the stem cell graft donor, taken from the stem cell graft. CDR3 in amino acids: CSVRQGAIYEQFF. CDR3 DNA sequence: TGCAGTGTACGGCAGGGGGCAATCTATGAGCAGTTCTTC.